These 31 T cell receptor beta chains were sequenced from one sample in a study of T-cell memory formation after mild COVID-19. TCRdb fed the 5' RACE reads into MiXCR, producing one record per CDR3 protein. The sample holds 450,000 to 700,000 distinct CDR3 sequences, roughly 18% seen once. The specimen sequenced was PBMCs or a T cell subset sorted from them (not recorded which). Every receptor here comes from an adult woman who had mild COVID-19 (a few samples of this study predate the infection). Cell type and time point are not known.

This clonotype was seen at least ten times. The chain carries TRBV6-6 and TRBJ2-3; D might be TRBD2 (6 bases). Trimming removed 11 bases at V and 6 bases at J, with 12 bases between. The CDR3 length is 11 residues. Per the germline V gene, CDR1 is MNHNY and CDR2 is SVGAGI (reference sequence). CDR3 loop: CAGGSSDTQYF. DNA for the CDR3: TGTGCCGGGGGGAGTTCCGATACGCAGTATTTT.

In the case of this clonotype: A much larger clone lies a single base off, so this may be a read error. The chain carries TRBV7-3 and TRBJ2-3; 10 nucleotides align to TRBD2. The CDR3 consists of 15 residues. Germline V gives CDR1 SGHTA, CDR2 FQGTGA. V shed 5 bases and J 3 bases; nucleotides not matched to a gene: 5. This CDR3 reads CASSHMGLATDTQYF. CDR3 DNA: TGTGCCAGCAGCCATATGGGACTAGCGACAGATACGCAGTATTTT.

The chain combines TRBV11-2 with TRBJ1-3; possibly TRBD1 for D (6 bases). Germline CDR1 reads SGHAT; CDR2 reads FQNNGV. This CDR3 contains 16 residues. The V end lost 5 bases, the J end lost 0 bases, and 14 bases lay between the germline ends. The CDR3 nucleotides read TGTGCCAGCAGCCTCTGGGACATCCCCTCTGGAAACACCATATATTTT. This translates into CASSLWDIPSGNTIYF.

The rearrangement uses TRBV5-5 and TRBJ2-7, with TRBD2 matching over 10 bases. CDR1 and CDR2 from the germline V gene are SGHKS and YYEKEE (reference sequence). The CDR3 is made up of 13 amino acids. V was clipped by 2 bases and J by 12 bases; unmatched bases: 8. The CDR3 protein is CASSFGLAAQGYF. CDR3 in DNA: TGTGCCAGCAGCTTTGGACTAGCGGCCCAGGGGTACTTC.

The chain joins TRBV19 to TRBJ2-5; 10 positions match TRBD2. The CDR3 has 15 amino acids. Germline V gene data show CDR1 as LNHDA and CDR2 as SQIVND (reference sequence). With V trimmed by 5 bases and J by 5 bases, 8 bases remained unmatched. The CDR3 protein is CASSLSSGGTETQYF. The DNA of the CDR3 is TGTGCCAGTAGTTTATCTAGCGGGGGAACGGAGACCCAGTACTTC. The whole variable domain, remainder taken from reference TRBV19 and TRBJ2-5, is DGGITQSPKYLFRKEGQNVTLSCEQNLNHDAMYWYRQDPGQGLRLIYYSQIVNDFQKGDIAEGYSVSREKKESFPLTVTSAQKNPTAFYLCASSLSSGGTETQYFGPGTRLLVL.

The chain carries TRBV3-1 and TRBJ1-2; 8 nucleotides agree with TRBD1. The CDR3 covers 15 residues. CDR1 and CDR2 from the germline V gene are LGHDT and YNNKEL (reference sequence). V lost 3 bases and J lost 7; bases outside the gene matches: 10. The CDR3 nucleotides read TGTGCCAGCAGCCACGGGCCGACAGGGGCCGGTGGCTACACCTTC. Encoded protein: CASSHGPTGAGGYTF.

The V and J genes are TRBV19 and TRBJ2-7; 10 bases are shared with TRBD2. Germline trimming cut 1 base from V and 0 bases from J; bases unmatched to any gene: 12. Germline values: CDR1 LNHDA, CDR2 SQIVND (reference sequence). This CDR3 comprises 19 residues. CDR3 bases: TGTGCCAGTAGTATAGCTGGCGGATTAGCGGGAGGTCTCTCCTACGAGCAGTACTTC. Translated, it gives CASSIAGGLAGGLSYEQYF. The variable domain in full, with the rest retrieved from reference TRBV19 and TRBJ2-7, is DGGITQSPKYLFRKEGQNVTLSCEQNLNHDAMYWYRQDPGQGLRLIYYSQIVNDFQKGDIAEGYSVSREKKESFPLTVTSAQKNPTAFYLCASSIAGGLAGGLSYEQYFGPGTRLTVT.

This clonotype was seen a handful of times. V usage is TRBV29-1 and J usage is TRBJ2-5; no clear D. V gave up 0 bases and J gave up 2 bases, with 7 bases separating them. Germline CDR1 SQVTM, CDR2 ANQGSEA. The CDR3 is made up of 13 amino acids. The CDR3 coding sequence is TGCAGCGTTGAAGAGGGAATGCAAGAGACCCAGTACTTC. It translates to CSVEEGMQETQYF.

The chain employs TRBV4-2 and TRBJ2-5, with 12 positions matching TRBD2. The trim removed 4 bases at V and 1 base at J, leaving 13 bases unmatched. The CDR3 consists of 19 residues. From germline, CDR1 is LGHNA and CDR2 YNFKEQ. For the CDR3, the DNA is TGTGCCAGCAGCCCTGCGACTCTAGCGGGGGGGGCATTCCAAGAGACCCAGTACTTC. This gives the protein CASSPATLAGGAFQETQYF.

The V call is TRBV7-8, the J call TRBJ1-2, with 12 bases identical to TRBD1. The germline V gene has CDR1 SGHVS and CDR2 FQNEAQ. The CDR3 runs 17 residues. V shed 5 bases and J 5 bases; nucleotides not matched to a gene: 12. For the CDR3, the DNA is TGTGCCAGCAGCCCGAGGGACAGGGGGCTCTCAAAATATGGCTACACCTTC. This translates into CASSPRDRGLSKYGYTF. The full variable domain, rest sourced from reference TRBV7-8 and TRBJ1-2, is GAGVSQSPRYKVAKRGQDVALRCDPISGHVSLFWYQQALGQGPEFLTYFQNEAQLDKSGLPSDRFFAERPEGSVSTLKIQRTQQEDSAVYLCASSPRDRGLSKYGYTFGSGTRLTVV.

This clonotype was observed a few times. The rearrangement uses TRBV6-6 and TRBJ1-2; D unresolved. CDR3 length: 11 amino acids. Looked up from germline, CDR1 is MNHNY and CDR2 is SVGAGI (reference sequence). With 0 bases removed from V and 6 bases from J, the gap between germline ends came to 2 bases. The DNA for the CDR3 is TGTGCCAGCAGTTACTCGGATGGCTACACCTTC. This codes for CASSYSDGYTF.

This clonotype was picked up a small number of times. The chain links TRBV30 to TRBJ2-1, with D possibly being TRBD2 (5 bases). Germline V gives CDR1 GTSNPN, CDR2 SVGIG (reference sequence). CDR3 length equals 12 residues. The germline V and J ends were trimmed by 4 bases and 6 bases, with 10 bases remaining between them. For the CDR3, the DNA is TGTGCCTGGAAAACCGGGGTCAATGAGCAGTTCTTC. Translating gives CAWKTGVNEQFF.

This clonotype turned up a few times. The rearrangement links TRBV9 to TRBJ2-5, with D unresolved. Trimming shortened V by 0 bases and J by 5 bases, and 14 bases separated the two germline ends. Germline assignment: CDR1 SGDLS and CDR2 YYNGEE. The CDR3 is 15 residues long. The DNA for the CDR3 is TGTGCCAGCAGCGTAGTTGAGACCGGATGGGAGACCCAGTACTTC. It specifies CASSVVETGWETQYF.

This chain connects TRBV24-1 to TRBJ2-7; 12 bases align to TRBD1. The ends lost 4 bases at V and 5 bases at J; junction bases unmatched: 8. Germline V gene sequence: CDR1 KGHDR, CDR2 SFDVKD. This CDR3 is built from 16 residues. In DNA, the CDR3 is TGTGCCACCAGTGACCCAATGGGACAGGGGGCCGACGAGCAGTACTTC. Translated, it gives CATSDPMGQGADEQYF.

This sequence joins TRBV5-1 and TRBJ2-1, with D perhaps being TRBD1 or TRBD2 (5 bases each). The ends were cut back, 3 bases at V and 10 bases at J, with 20 bases in the middle. Germline V gene sequence: CDR1 SGHRS, CDR2 YFSETQ. The CDR3 is 15 amino acids. CDR3 in amino acids: CASSSGTDPSGEQFF. The CDR3, as DNA: TGCGCCAGCAGCTCCGGGACCGACCCTTCGGGGGAGCAGTTCTTC. Using reference TRBV5-1 and TRBJ2-1 for the parts outside the CDR3, the full variable domain is KAGVTQTPRYLIKTRGQQVTLSCSPISGHRSVSWYQQTPGQGLQFLFEYFSETQRNKGNFPGRFSGRQFSNSRSEMNVSTLELGDSALYLCASSSGTDPSGEQFFGPGTRLTVL.

V usage is TRBV12-3 or TRBV12-4 and J usage is TRBJ1-1; D unclear. The CDR3 is 10 residues long. Trimming stripped 6 bases from V and 10 bases from J, with 9 bases between. In nucleotides, the CDR3 is TGTGCCAGCAGCCGCCAGGTAGCTTTCTTT. Protein sequence: CASSRQVAFF.

In this sample, this clonotype turned up a few times. The rearrangement uses TRBV4-2 and TRBJ2-2; no clear D gene. V lost 0 bases, J lost 4 bases, and 6 bases lay in between. The germline gives CDR1 LGHNA, CDR2 YNFKEQ. The CDR3 is 14 amino acids. The CDR3 sequence is CASSQEELTGELFF. The CDR3 DNA reads as TGTGCCAGCAGCCAAGAGGAACTCACCGGGGAGCTGTTTTTT.

This clonotype was detected ten times or more. The V and J genes are TRBV12-3 or TRBV12-4 and TRBJ2-7, with 8 bases matching TRBD2. This CDR3 is 14 amino acids long. V lost 2 bases and J lost 6; bases outside the gene matches: 6. The CDR3: CASSLIAGRGEQYF. Here the CDR3 DNA reads TGTGCCAGCAGTTTAATAGCGGGGAGGGGCGAGCAGTACTTC.

This clonotype has only a few counts. The chain links TRBV18 to TRBJ2-1; D remains ambiguous. The CDR3 is 14 amino acids. Germline loops: CDR1 KGHSH, CDR2 LQKENI. V lost 3 bases to trimming and J lost 4 bases, with 10 bases between them. Written as DNA, the CDR3 is TGTGCCAGCTCACCCCCGCCGGAATACAATGAGCAGTTCTTC. This codes for CASSPPPEYNEQFF.

The V gene is TRBV7-9, the J gene TRBJ2-6, with D hard to call. The V and J ends lost 4 bases and 2 bases respectively, with 6 bases between them. This CDR3 region has 14 residues. Germline V gene data show CDR1 as SEHNR and CDR2 as FQNEAQ (reference sequence). CDR3 sequence (DNA): TGTGCCAGCAGCTACCGAACTGGGGCCAACGTCCTGACTTTC. The encoded protein is CASSYRTGANVLTF. Based on the CDR3 plus reference TRBV7-9 and TRBJ2-6, the full variable domain is DTGVSQNPRHKITKRGQNVTFRCDPISEHNRLYWYRQTLGQGPEFLTYFQNEAQLEKSRLLSDRFSAERPKGSFSTLEIQRTEQGDSAMYLCASSYRTGANVLTFGAGSRLTVL.

CDR3 DNA: TGTGCCAGCAGCCAGGGGGGCTCCGTTTTCCCCTACGAGCAGTACTTC. Its translation: CASSQGGSVFPYEQYF. The chain employs TRBV11-3 and TRBJ2-7, with a possible D match to TRBD1 (7 bases). The V end lost 5 bases, the J end lost 2 bases, and 19 bases lay between the germline ends. The germline V gene has CDR1 SGHNT and CDR2 YENEEA. The CDR3 consists of 16 residues.

This clonotype came up a few times. The V call is TRBV12-3 or TRBV12-4, the J call TRBJ1-1; D not certain. The CDR3 is 17 amino acids. Trimming left V 4 bases short and J 0 bases short, with 18 bases between. CDR3 amino acids: CASSYLRVRGLNTEAFF. The CDR3 region has the DNA TGTGCCAGCAGTTACTTGAGGGTGCGGGGATTGAACACTGAAGCTTTCTTT.

This clonotype showed up just a few times. V and J are TRBV9 and TRBJ2-3, with D uncertain. Trimming stripped 4 bases from V and 2 bases from J, with 14 bases between. Germline lookup yields CDR1 SGDLS and CDR2 YYNGEE. The CDR3 has 15 amino acids. The CDR3 DNA reads as TGTGCCAGCAGCTTACAATCCCTGTCCACAGATACGCAGTATTTT. This codes for CASSLQSLSTDTQYF.

This clonotype showed up just a few times. This chain joins TRBV3-1 and TRBJ1-6; possible D gene TRBD1, 6 bases. This CDR3 comprises 15 residues. Germline V CDR1 and CDR2: LGHDT, YNNKEL (reference sequence). V dropped 4 bases and J dropped 7 bases, with 14 bases sitting between them. The CDR3 sequence: CASSPSGGPNSPLHF. The CDR3 coding sequence is TGTGCCAGCAGCCCGAGTGGGGGGCCGAATTCACCCCTCCACTTT.

This clonotype was detected a few times. The chain recombines TRBV5-1 with TRBJ1-1; 10 bases are a match to TRBD1. CDR3 length: 16 amino acids. With 1 base clipped from V and 0 bases from J, the junction kept 3 bases outside the gene matches. The germline V gene has CDR1 SGHRS and CDR2 YFSETQ. CDR3 sequence: CASSLPGQGMNTEAFF. CDR3 bases: TGCGCCAGCAGCTTGCCGGGACAGGGGATGAACACTGAAGCTTTCTTT.

This clonotype was found many times. The J gene is TRBJ2-7, the V gene TRBV3-1; D ambiguous. The CDR3 totals 13 residues. Germline CDR1 LGHDT, CDR2 YNNKEL (reference sequence). Trimming cost V 6 bases and J 3 bases, with 12 bases left between them. The CDR3 nucleotides read TGTGCCAGCAGTGACGGCGTGGGCTACGAGCAGTACTTC. This sequence encodes CASSDGVGYEQYF.

The gene calls are TRBV5-1 and TRBJ2-6; no clear D. Deletions cut 0 bases from V and 2 bases from J, with 6 bases between. Germline V gene sequence: CDR1 SGHRS, CDR2 YFSETQ. The CDR3 loop spans 15 amino acids. CDR3: CASSLETTGANVLTF. The CDR3 region has the DNA TGCGCCAGCAGCTTGGAGACAACTGGGGCCAACGTCCTGACTTTC. Using reference TRBV5-1 and TRBJ2-6 for the parts outside the CDR3, the full variable domain is KAGVTQTPRYLIKTRGQQVTLSCSPISGHRSVSWYQQTPGQGLQFLFEYFSETQRNKGNFPGRFSGRQFSNSRSEMNVSTLELGDSALYLCASSLETTGANVLTFGAGSRLTVL.

A few counts support this clonotype. This chain links TRBV9 with TRBJ2-5, with TRBD2 matching over 13 bases. Germline-derived CDR1 and CDR2 are SGDLS and YYNGEE. This CDR3 contains 18 residues. The junction had 10 bases not matched to a gene; V was cut back by 4 bases and J by 1 base. The CDR3 region is CASSPGKGTSGTQETQYF. CDR3 coding DNA: TGTGCCAGCAGCCCAGGAAAGGGGACTAGCGGGACCCAAGAGACCCAGTACTTC. The full variable domain, completed using reference TRBV9 and TRBJ2-5, is DSGVTQTPKHLITATGQRVTLRCSPRSGDLSVYWYQQSLDQGLQFLIQYYNGEERAKGNILERFSAQQFPDLHSELNLSSLELGDSALYFCASSPGKGTSGTQETQYFGPGTRLLVL.

V is TRBV24-1 and J is TRBJ2-1; the match to TRBD2 covers 10 bases. Germline V gene sequence: CDR1 KGHDR, CDR2 SFDVKD. V dropped 3 bases and J dropped 6; count of bases not matched to a gene: 7. This CDR3 is built from 16 residues. DNA for the CDR3: TGTGCCACCAGTGATAGGAGCGGGAGGGCCATCAATGAGCAGTTCTTC. Translating it yields CATSDRSGRAINEQFF.

This clonotype was seen many times. The V gene is TRBV12-3 or TRBV12-4, the J gene TRBJ2-7, with a possible D match to TRBD1 (5 bases). The CDR3 totals 13 residues. Trimming pared 6 bases from V and 0 bases from J, leaving 9 bases between. The CDR3 loop is CASSQGHSYEQYF. The DNA of the CDR3 is TGTGCCAGCAGCCAAGGACACTCCTACGAGCAGTACTTC.

This clonotype was observed many times. The chain joins TRBV27 to TRBJ2-6; D gene ambiguous. CDR1 is MNHEY, CDR2 SMNVEV, per germline (reference sequence). CDR3 length: 12 amino acids. Trimming stripped 8 bases from V and 2 bases from J, with 4 bases between. CDR3 sequence reads: CASRAGANVLTF. CDR3 nucleotides: TGTGCCAGCCGCGCTGGGGCCAACGTCCTGACTTTC.